This T cell receptor (beta chain) is from a study of T cell changes during pregnancy in multiple sclerosis (dated by TCRdb to the late 2010s). In the study overall: The study examined how the T cell repertoire changed over the course of pregnancy in women with multiple sclerosis.

On this clone itself: The specificity of this receptor is unknown. The record has no base qualities; no much larger clone is one base away.

Library creation used the immunoSEQ multiplex PCR assay. In its TCRdb copy, this immuneACCESS table keeps in-frame sequences only and misses some clones. Where compared with another copy, unresolved V genes explain less than half of these, and the others have no known cause. The sample data list 75,000 to 80,000 clones, and 90% to 95% of these were observed just once. In total, the top ten clones hold 0.75% of the sample. Taken from cysteine to phenylalanine, the CDR3 has 19 residues. Left in the record is the CDR3 DNA by itself, 57 bases read in frame from the first base. The germline V gene encodes CDR1 GTSNPN and CDR2 SVGIG (reference sequence). Relative to germline, V is missing 0 bases and J is missing 1 base, with 16 bases of the junction outside any gene match.

Rearrangement joined TRBV30 to TRBJ2-5; 8 nucleotides in the junction match TRBD1. Sequences were derived from peripheral blood, sampled in the second trimester of pregnancy. This clonotype was obtained from a female donor in good health, enrolled as a control in a pregnancy study. The bases read TGTGCCTGGAGTGTACCCTTGGGTTTAGGGGGACAGGTCCAAGAGACCCAGTACTTC. This yields the protein CAWSVPLGLGGQVQETQYF.